This TCR beta chain was sequenced for a study of Ad26.COV2.S vaccination and SARS-CoV-2 variants. Across the whole study: Donor got 5x10^10 or 1x10^11 viral particles of Ad26.COV2.S. Regarding the study as a whole: Placebo recipients had lower spike-specific TCR breadth than vaccine recipients. Marked by substantial breadth, spike-specific CD8+ and CD4+ T cell responses were reportedly seen after vaccination.

Profiled with immunoSEQ multiplex PCR; TCRdb holds only in-frame clones, not every one. The table has hundreds of thousands of clones, roughly 90% seen once. Comments on this clone: What it recognizes is unknown.

Treatment reported: approximately 18 received Ad26.COV2.S at low or high dose, single or two shots; about 5 received placebo; per-sample allocation not given. Sampling happened 63 days after the first vaccine or placebo injection. The donor's status was that of an adult aged 18-55 years in Boston. The CDR3 is made up of 15 amino acids. Trimming removed 3 bases from V and 6 bases from J, with 15 bases in between. Germline loops: CDR1 LNHDA, CDR2 SQIVND (reference sequence). The source is a person aged 18-60 years who received the Ad26.COV2.S COVID-19 vaccine or a placebo. Sample: peripheral blood, taken in a trial of Ad26.COV2.S vaccine versus placebo. V and J are TRBV19 and TRBJ2-1; a possible D gene is TRBD2 (6 bases). The CDR3 coding sequence is TGTGCCAGTAGTATGTACAGCAGGGACTTCAATGAGCAGTTCTTC. Protein: CASSMYSRDFNEQFF.